One TCR beta chain is described in this entry. This record belongs to a study of blood T cell repertoires in COVID-19. Study-wide background: Whether acute or convalescent, the COVID-19 samples came from the United States, Italy and Spain. The cDNA or gDNA used as material had been derived from T cells, B-cell-depleted T cells, or PBMCs.

Original handling: Amplification from reference gene primers served as the basis for estimated nucleated cell counts. Generated by immunoSEQ multiplex PCR, the TCRdb table keeps only in-frame clones and is missing some. That table is the source of V, J and clone size, and D and trimming were worked out from the DNA. The sample comprises fewer than 300,000 clones, about 89% of which are singletons, and over 1.2% rests with the top ten. Germline CDR1 is SNHLY and CDR2 is FYNNEI. Trimming pared 8 bases from V and 0 bases from J, leaving 10 bases between. The CDR3 extends over 13 amino acids. This sequence joins TRBV2 and TRBJ1-1; D is uncertain. The sample was peripheral blood. This receptor was identified in a woman aged 40 to 50 who had recovered from COVID-19. The CDR3 protein is CASGLQLNTEAFF. DNA for the CDR3: TGTGCCAGCGGGTTACAGCTGAACACTGAAGCTTTCTTT. Full variable domain (rest looked up from reference TRBV2 and TRBJ1-1): EPEVTQTPSHQVTQMGQEVILRCVPISNHLYFYWYRQILGQKVEFLVSFYNNEISEKSEIFDDQFSVERPDGSNFTLKIRSTKLEDSAMYFCASGLQLNTEAFFGQGTRLTVV.